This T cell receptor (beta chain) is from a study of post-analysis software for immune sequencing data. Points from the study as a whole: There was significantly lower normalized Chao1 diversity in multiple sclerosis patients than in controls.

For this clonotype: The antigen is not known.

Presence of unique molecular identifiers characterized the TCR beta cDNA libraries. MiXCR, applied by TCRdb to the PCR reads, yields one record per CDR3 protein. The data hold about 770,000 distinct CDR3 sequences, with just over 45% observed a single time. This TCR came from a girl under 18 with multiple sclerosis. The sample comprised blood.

For the CDR3, the DNA is TGCAGTGCTAGAGCCGGGACAACTTACGAGCAGTACTTC. As protein: CSARAGTTYEQYF. The chain combines TRBV20-1 with TRBJ2-7; perhaps TRBD1 as D (6 bases). The ends were cut back, 1 base at V and 4 bases at J, with 11 bases in the middle. Per germline, CDR1 DFQATT and CDR2 SNEGSKA (reference sequence). The CDR3 sequence is 13 residues long.